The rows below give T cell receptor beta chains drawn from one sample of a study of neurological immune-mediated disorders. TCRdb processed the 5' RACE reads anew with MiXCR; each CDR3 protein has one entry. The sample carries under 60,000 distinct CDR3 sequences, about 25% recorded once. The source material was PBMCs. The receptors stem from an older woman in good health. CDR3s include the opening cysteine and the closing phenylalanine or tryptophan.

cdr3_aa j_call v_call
CSARGPGEQYF TRBJ2-7 TRBV20-1
CASSSAGGTEAFF TRBJ1-1 TRBV11-2
CASSFSGNEQFF TRBJ2-1 TRBV7-2
CASSLVKGRINTEAFF TRBJ1-1 TRBV5-4
CASSRQGSSYEQYF TRBJ2-7 TRBV12-3/TRBV12-4
CASMSGGVGANVLTF TRBJ2-6 TRBV28
CASSPGTSEETQYF TRBJ2-5 TRBV7-9
CAISDARSTDTQYF TRBJ2-3 TRBV10-3
CASSLGITSDHTDTQYF TRBJ2-3 TRBV7-2
CSATGGLADNEQFF TRBJ2-1 TRBV20-1
CATSDLGTPRDTGELFF TRBJ2-2 TRBV24-1
CASRTGQGSSPLHF TRBJ1-6 TRBV5-1
CASSLRAWGPGNTEAFF TRBJ1-1 TRBV5-1
CSASRTGGTGEQYF TRBJ2-7 TRBV20-1
CATSSWLAGETQYF TRBJ2-5 TRBV15
CASNRQGESYEQYF TRBJ2-7 TRBV27
CASSQDEGEAYYEQYF TRBJ2-7 TRBV4-2
CASSLSSSQGETQYF TRBJ2-5 TRBV5-1
CASSLGVGETQYF TRBJ2-5 TRBV5-1
CASSPEGNEQFF TRBJ2-1 TRBV18
CASSRDRDWNTGELFF TRBJ2-2 TRBV7-9
CASSASGKETQYF TRBJ2-5 TRBV7-3
CSASGPGLSNQPQHF TRBJ1-5 TRBV20-1
CASSLRPGLAGETDTQYF TRBJ2-3 TRBV12-3/TRBV12-4
CASTPEAANYGYTF TRBJ1-2 TRBV7-2
CASGQGTGNTIYF TRBJ1-3 TRBV5-1
CATSDSTAGYGYTF TRBJ1-2 TRBV24-1
CASSRGTLGSIQYF TRBJ2-4 TRBV12-3/TRBV12-4
CASSYSGDGYTF TRBJ1-2 TRBV6-2/TRBV6-3
CASSFWRGGASTDTQYF TRBJ2-3 TRBV5-8